A selection of T cell receptor beta chains follows, all from one sample in a study of human T cells and chemical hapten exposure. One entry per CDR3 protein, called by TCRdb with MiXCR from the RACE reads. The table has 55,000 to 75,000 distinct CDR3 sequences, around 6.5% seen once; the top ten hold around 3.4%. Sequencing used whole blood. The receptors shown here come from a female donor in good health. Some clones in this sample may be carry-over from other donors' samples. The CDR3 runs from the conserved cysteine through the conserved F or W. A D gene is named only where the DNA matches it firmly. Clone size is given for some rows only: seen once, a few or many times, or a class if the clone is expanded.

abundance | d_gene | j_gene | v_gene | CDR3nt | CDR3aa
many | TRBD1 | TRBJ1-6 | TRBV10-3 | TGTGCCATCAGTGACAGGGGGCTCTATAATTCACCCCTCCACTTT | CAISDRGLYNSPLHF
few | . | TRBJ2-7 | TRBV5-4 | TGTGCCAGCTCGTACGGGCCCCCGGGGCCCGAGCAGTACTTC | CASSYGPPGPEQYF
. | . | TRBJ1-5 | TRBV14 | TGTGCCAGCAGCCAAGACGGCCAGCCCCAGCATTTT | CASSQDGQPQHF
many | . | TRBJ1-1 | TRBV7-2 | TGTGCCAGCAGCTCCCCCCACTTAGGACAGCGAAACACTGAAGCTTTCTTT | CASSSPHLGQRNTEAFF
many | TRBD1 | TRBJ1-5 | TRBV2 | TGTGCCAGCAGTAACGACAGGGCAGGCAATCAGCCCCAGCATTTT | CASSNDRAGNQPQHF
. | . | TRBJ2-5 | TRBV28 | TGTGCCAGCAGCCGATTACAGACCCAGTACTTC | CASSRLQTQYF
many | . | TRBJ1-1 | TRBV6-5 | TGTGCCAGCAGTTCGGTAACTCGTGGAAGGACTGAAGCTTTCTTT | CASSSVTRGRTEAFF
many | TRBD1 | TRBJ2-7 | TRBV5-1 | TGCGCCAGCAGCTTGGCCGAACAGGGGTTATACGAGCAGTACTTC | CASSLAEQGLYEQYF
. | . | TRBJ1-1 | TRBV6-5 | TGTGCCAGCAGGACACAGGGTCTAGAAGCTTTCTTT | CASRTQGLEAFF
many | . | TRBJ2-1 | TRBV29-1 | TGCAGCGTCCTAGGGGGGAGCAATGAGCAGTTCTTC | CSVLGGSNEQFF
many | TRBD2 | TRBJ2-2 | TRBV12-3/TRBV12-4 | TGTGCCAGCAGGAGACTAGCGGGAGATACCGGGGAGCTGTTTTTT | CASRRLAGDTGELFF
many | . | TRBJ2-7 | TRBV4-1 | TGCGCCAGCAGCCTCAGAGGGGGGGCCCACGAGCAGTACTTC | CASSLRGGAHEQYF
many | . | TRBJ2-5 | TRBV15 | TGTGCCACCAGCAGAGATAGGACTCAAACTCAAGAGACCCAGTACTTC | CATSRDRTQTQETQYF
. | . | TRBJ2-1 | TRBV9 | TGTGCCAGCAACTCAGGGTTGGACTACAATGAGCAGTTCTTC | CASNSGLDYNEQFF
many | . | TRBJ1-4 | TRBV6-1 | TGTGCCAGCAGTGAGTGGGGGTCCCCAACTAATGAAAAACTGTTTTTT | CASSEWGSPTNEKLFF
many | . | TRBJ1-5 | TRBV29-1 | TGCAGCGTTGATTTCGGGACGAATCAGCCCCAGCATTTT | CSVDFGTNQPQHF
few | . | TRBJ2-7 | TRBV28 | TGTGCCAGCAGTATTAGTGGAGAGCAGTACTTC | CASSISGEQYF
. | TRBD2 | TRBJ2-1 | TRBV7-9 | TGTGCCAGCAGCTTTGGACTAGCGGGAGCATACAATGAGCAGTTCTTC | CASSFGLAGAYNEQFF
many | TRBD1 | TRBJ1-1 | TRBV28 | TGTGCCAGCAGTTCCCGGACAGGTACGGCTTTCTTT | CASSSRTGTAFF
many | TRBD2 | TRBJ2-3 | TRBV28 | TGTGCCAGCAGACCTTTCCTAGCGGGAGGGGTAGCAGATACGCAGTATTTT | CASRPFLAGGVADTQYF
few | . | TRBJ1-6 | TRBV3-1 | TGTGCCAGCAGCCAAGTGGCGGGCAGGATAACCAATTCACCCCTCCACTTT | CASSQVAGRITNSPLHF
many | TRBD2 | TRBJ2-1 | TRBV6-2/TRBV6-3 | TGTGCCAGCAGTTACTCCCTAGCGGGAGTTGATGAGCAGTTCTTC | CASSYSLAGVDEQFF
few | TRBD2 | TRBJ2-7 | TRBV2 | TGTGCCAGCAGTGGCGGGGGGAACTACGAGCAGTACTTC | CASSGGGNYEQYF
many | TRBD2 | TRBJ2-3 | TRBV15 | TGTGCCACCAGCAGTGTTATAGCGGGAGAGGCAGATACGCAGTATTTT | CATSSVIAGEADTQYF
many | . | TRBJ1-5 | TRBV5-1 | TGCGCCAGCAGCTTGGGGCCCGGGACAAGTAATCAGCCCCAGCATTTT | CASSLGPGTSNQPQHF